A single sample gave rise to the 26 T cell receptor beta chains below, sequenced in a study of shared clonotypes between healthy human individuals. Assay used: immunoSEQ multiplex PCR; TCRdb lists only in-frame clones, some missing. The sample has more than 2 million clones, roughly 95% seen once. Sequencing input: naive CD4+ T cells sorted from blood. Subset specified: CD45RA+ positively selected. The receptors were sampled from a man between 18 and 29 years old in good health.

The chain's CDR3 is CAIKRNEESSGNTIYF. Written as DNA, the CDR3 is TGTGCCATCAAGAGGAACGAGGAGAGCTCTGGAAACACCATATATTTT. The chain links TRBV10-3 to TRBJ1-3; D not resolved. V was trimmed by 7 bases and J by 0 bases, leaving 16 bases between them. The CDR3 contains 16 residues. Germline V gene lookup returns CDR1 ENHRY and CDR2 SYGVKD.

The chain carries TRBV6-6 and TRBJ1-1; D ambiguous. This CDR3 is built from 16 residues. With 6 bases removed from V and 7 bases from J, the gap between germline ends came to 24 bases. CDR1 MNHNY and CDR2 SVGAGI come from the germline V gene (reference sequence). The CDR3 DNA reads TGTGCCAGCAGAGAACCTGAGGCGGTTCGGGAAGATGAAGCTTTCTTT. Amino acid sequence: CASREPEAVREDEAFF.

This chain links TRBV7-2 with TRBJ2-3; 9 nucleotides match TRBD2. The CDR3 consists of 15 residues. Germline-derived CDR1 and CDR2 are SGHTA and FQGNSA. V was clipped by 4 bases and J by 6 bases; unmatched bases: 8. Here the CDR3 reads CASSSVGTSSDTQYF. CDR3 in DNA: TGTGCCAGCAGCTCCGTGGGGACTAGCTCCGATACGCAGTATTTT.

The chain links TRBV4-1 to TRBJ1-3, with 7 positions matching TRBD1. Germline V gives CDR1 MGHRA, CDR2 YSYEKL. V was clipped by 4 bases and J by 0 bases; unmatched bases: 3. The CDR3 has 15 amino acids. The CDR3 DNA reads as TGCGCCAGCAGCCCGGGACAGCTCTCTGGAAACACCATATATTTT. Protein product: CASSPGQLSGNTIYF.

The rearrangement links TRBV21-1 to TRBJ1-1; the table's D call of TRBD1 was not tested on the DNA. TRBV21-1 is recorded as a pseudogene. The CDR3 has 17 residues. This chain's CDR3 is CASSSETGQKLNTEAFF. The CDR3 DNA follows: TGTGCCAGCAGCTCAGAGACAGGCCAAAAGCTGAACACTGAAGCTTTCTTT.

This chain uses TRBV2 with TRBJ2-1; the D gene is possibly TRBD1 (6 bases). The CDR3 extends over 10 amino acids. CDR1 SNHLY and CDR2 FYNNEI come from the germline V gene. V dropped 9 bases and J dropped 6 bases, with 6 bases sitting between them. DNA for the CDR3: TGTGCCAGACAGGGCAATGAGCAGTTCTTC. It specifies CARQGNEQFF.

The V and J genes are TRBV11-3 and TRBJ2-1; TRBD1 agrees at 11 bases. Germline loops: CDR1 SGHNT, CDR2 YENEEA. The V gene end was trimmed by 0 bases and the J gene end by 10 bases; junction bases not matched to a gene: 5. This CDR3 contains 15 residues. The CDR3, as DNA: TGTGCCAGCAGCTTAGAAGGACAGGGGGCTAGGGAGCAGTTCTTC. Its translation is CASSLEGQGAREQFF.

This chain links TRBV11-3 with TRBJ2-3; TRBD2 matches 10 bases. Germline trimming cut 4 bases from V and 2 bases from J; bases unmatched to any gene: 3. The CDR3 runs to 15 residues. Germline values: CDR1 SGHNT, CDR2 YENEEA. The CDR3: CASSWTSGYTDTQYF. CDR3 bases: TGTGCCAGCAGCTGGACTAGCGGATACACAGATACGCAGTATTTT.

The chain uses TRBV28 and TRBJ1-1, with D unresolved. V was trimmed by 9 bases and J by 1 base, leaving 12 bases between them. Germline V CDR1 and CDR2: MDHEN, SYDVKM. CDR3 length: 13 amino acids. The CDR3 bases are TGTGCCAGAGGTCGACATAGGAACACTGAAGCTTTCTTT. Its protein product is CARGRHRNTEAFF.

The V call is TRBV11-3, the J call TRBJ2-3, with TRBD2 as a possible D gene (5 bases). V lost 5 bases and J lost 4, with 13 bases in between. The germline V gene encodes CDR1 SGHNT and CDR2 YENEEA. The CDR3 has 14 residues. The CDR3 nucleotides are TGTGCCAGCAGCCAGAACGGGGTTTCAGATACGCAGTATTTT. Its translation is CASSQNGVSDTQYF.

This sequence joins TRBV5-1 and TRBJ2-1, with 12 positions matching TRBD2. The CDR3 has 15 residues. The V gene end was trimmed by 2 bases and the J gene end by 8 bases; junction bases not matched to a gene: 5. Looked up from germline, CDR1 is SGHRS and CDR2 is YFSETQ. The chain's CDR3 is CASSLLAGGIDEQFF. CDR3 nucleotides: TGCGCCAGCAGCTTACTAGCGGGAGGTATAGATGAGCAGTTCTTC.

The chain employs TRBV28 and TRBJ1-5, with 9 positions matching TRBD1. The V gene's germline CDR1 is MDHEN and CDR2 SYDVKM. Trimming took 7 bases from V and 0 from J; bases not matched to a gene: 10. CDR3 length equals 17 residues. CDR3 DNA: TGTGCCAGCAATCGACAGGGGGAGGTATATAGCAATCAGCCCCAGCATTTT. Translated: CASNRQGEVYSNQPQHF.

The rearrangement joins TRBV28 to TRBJ1-1; D is ambiguous. The CDR3 loop spans 13 amino acids. V was cut by 6 bases and J by 5 bases, with 13 bases left in between. From germline, CDR1 is MDHEN and CDR2 SYDVKM. CDR3 in amino acids: CASSRPGGTEAFF. Written as DNA, the CDR3 is TGTGCCAGCAGCCGCCCTGGAGGGACTGAAGCTTTCTTT. The variable domain in full, completed from reference TRBV28 and TRBJ1-1, reads DVKVTQSSRYLVKRTGEKVFLECVQDMDHENMFWYRQDPGLGLRLIYFSYDVKMKEKGDIPEGYSVSREKKERFSLILESASTNQTSMYLCASSRPGGTEAFFGQGTRLTVV.

The gene calls are TRBV30 and TRBJ2-1; D not certain. The germline V gene encodes CDR1 GTSNPN and CDR2 SVGIG (reference sequence). V was clipped by 0 bases and J by 3 bases, with 12 bases between them. This CDR3 has 15 residues. CDR3 amino acids: CAWSVSASRYNEQFF. The CDR3 DNA is TGTGCCTGGAGTGTATCAGCCTCCCGCTACAATGAGCAGTTCTTC.

A note on this clone: At the DNA level, this CDR3 is encoded by other sequences in the same sample as well. This chain joins TRBV11-3 and TRBJ2-7; D may be TRBD1 (6 bases). The CDR3 is 13 residues long. Germline V gene lookup returns CDR1 SGHNT and CDR2 YENEEA. V was shortened by 0 bases and J by 6 bases, with 9 bases between the two germline ends. CDR3 amino acids: CASSLDGRGEQYF. The CDR3 nucleotides are TGTGCCAGCAGCTTAGATGGCAGGGGCGAGCAGTACTTC.

The chain carries TRBV19 and TRBJ1-5; 9 bases are a match to TRBD1. The CDR3 is 17 amino acids. CDR1 is LNHDA and CDR2 is SQIVND in the germline V gene (reference sequence). The trim removed 6 bases at V and 2 bases at J, leaving 11 bases unmatched. CDR3 coding DNA: TGTGCCAGTAGAAATCCCGGGACAGGGATTGGCAATCAGCCCCAGCATTTT. Translation: CASRNPGTGIGNQPQHF. Variable domain in full (rest from reference TRBV19 and TRBJ1-5): DGGITQSPKYLFRKEGQNVTLSCEQNLNHDAMYWYRQDPGQGLRLIYYSQIVNDFQKGDIAEGYSVSREKKESFPLTVTSAQKNPTAFYLCASRNPGTGIGNQPQHFGDGTRLSIL.

This chain links TRBV5-6 with TRBJ2-5, with D maybe TRBD1 (6 bases). Germline CDR1 reads SGHDT; CDR2 reads YYEEEE. V shed 5 bases and J shed 5 bases, with 19 bases lying between them. CDR3 size: 15 residues. For the CDR3, the DNA is TGTGCCAGCAGTTACACCGGGACAAAAGAGGAGACCCAGTACTTC. It encodes CASSYTGTKEETQYF.

In DNA form, the CDR3 reads TGTGCCAGCAGCAAAGTCATGGACGTCCCTGGAAACACCATATATTTT. This translates into CASSKVMDVPGNTIYF. The V call is TRBV21-1, the J call TRBJ1-3. TRBV21-1 is termed a pseudogene. The CDR3 is 16 residues long.

V is TRBV30 and J is TRBJ2-7; possible D gene TRBD1, 5 bases. CDR1 is GTSNPN, CDR2 SVGIG, per germline (reference sequence). The CDR3 totals 13 residues. V gave up 3 bases and J gave up 0 bases, with 9 bases separating them. Here the CDR3 DNA reads TGTGCCTGGAGGAGGACAAGCTCCTACGAGCAGTACTTC. This sequence encodes CAWRRTSSYEQYF.

The CDR3 loop reads CASSQPGQGASGNTIYF. The DNA for the CDR3 is TGTGCCAGCAGCCAACCGGGACAGGGGGCATCAGGAAACACCATATATTTT. This rearrangement joins TRBV7-9 to TRBJ1-3, with 12 bases that match TRBD1. Germline CDR1 reads SEHNR; CDR2 reads FQNEAQ (reference sequence). The CDR3 contains 17 residues. V was clipped by 5 bases and J by 4 bases; unmatched bases: 9.

This chain uses TRBV6-1 with TRBJ2-7, with D possibly matching TRBD2 (5 bases). CDR1 MNHNS and CDR2 SASEGT come from the germline V gene. The CDR3 consists of 15 residues. The ends were cut back, 6 bases at V and 7 bases at J, with 22 bases in the middle. CDR3 sequence (DNA): TGTGCCAGCAGCGGAGGTTGGGGATCTACGAGGGAGCAGTACTTC. Its translation is CASSGGWGSTREQYF.

This clone was counted once. The identical CDR3 is also encoded by other nucleotide sequences in the sample. The chain employs TRBV18 and TRBJ2-3; 11 bases are a match to TRBD2. Trimming at V came to 0 bases and at J to 4 bases, leaving 3 bases not matched to a gene. This CDR3 comprises 16 residues. Looked up from germline, CDR1 is KGHSH and CDR2 is LQKENI. CDR3 in amino acids: CASSPPLAGGPDTQYF. CDR3 sequence (DNA): TGTGCCAGCTCACCACCGCTAGCGGGGGGACCAGATACGCAGTATTTT.

This chain uses TRBV7-2 with TRBJ1-1, with a tentative D call TRBD1 (6 bases). There are 15 residues in the CDR3. V gave up 1 base and J gave up 4 bases, with 13 bases separating them. The V gene's germline CDR1 is SGHTA and CDR2 FQGNSA. The CDR3 coding sequence is TGTGCCAGCAGCTTAGTAGCACAGGGTGGCACTGAAGCTTTCTTT. It codes for CASSLVAQGGTEAFF.

V gene TRBV6-5 combines with J gene TRBJ2-7, with D maybe TRBD1 (6 bases). The germline gives CDR1 MNHEY, CDR2 SVGAGI. CDR3 length: 15 residues. Trimming removed 6 bases from V and 2 bases from J, with 17 bases in between. DNA of the CDR3: TGTGCCAGCAGAAAGGTAGGGGGAGATACCTACGAGCAGTACTTC. Protein: CASRKVGGDTYEQYF.

The V gene is TRBV25-1, the J gene TRBJ1-3, with 8 bases fitting TRBD1. Germline CDR1 is MGHDK and CDR2 is SYGVNS. CDR3 length: 14 residues. The junction had 3 bases not matched to a gene; V was cut back by 4 bases and J by 4 bases. The CDR3 spells CASSAWDRGNTIYF. CDR3 nucleotides: TGTGCCAGCAGTGCGTGGGACAGGGGAAACACCATATATTTT. Full variable domain (outside the CDR3, taken from reference TRBV25-1 and TRBJ1-3): EADIYQTPRYLVIGTGKKITLECSQTMGHDKMYWYQQDPGMELHLIHYSYGVNSTEKGDLSSESTVSRIRTEHFPLTLESARPSHTSQYLCASSAWDRGNTIYFGEGSWLTVV.

This clone was detected once. The chain joins TRBV11-2 to TRBJ2-2, with TRBD1 matching 7 bases. Germline V gives CDR1 SGHAT, CDR2 FQNNGV. The CDR3 is 16 amino acids. The junction had 9 bases not matched to a gene; V was cut back by 5 bases and J by 3 bases. CDR3 in DNA: TGTGCCAGCAGCCCGATTAGGGGGCCGGACACCGGGGAGCTGTTTTTT. Residues: CASSPIRGPDTGELFF.